This TCR beta chain appears in the sequencing data of a study of cytomegalovirus exposure and HLA in healthy donors (dated by TCRdb to about 2017). With regard to the full study: According to an earlier analysis of 587 of the donors, about 180 million T cells yielded 90 million to 130 million unique TCR beta sequences and less than 300 Gb of sequence data. An early release covering roughly 640 HLA-typed donors comprised 250 to 350 gigabases of sequencing data and approximately 80 million unique TCR sequences. Of the 350 to 400 genotyped donors, over 70% fell in the genetic ancestry cluster associated with self-reported Caucasian donors. The aim of the study was to test whether cataloging public T cell receptors could identify signatures of past pathogen exposure. The study profiled the T cell repertoires of about 720 subjects by immunosequencing and related them to cytomegalovirus serostatus. Along with the roughly 700-subject first cohort, a separate validation cohort of approximately 110 different subjects was used. High-throughput TCR immunosequencing, statistical association of individual TCRs with disease status, and machine learning were combined to predict cytomegalovirus infection status. A later analysis re-examined previously published TCR beta repertoires from more than 550 donors and added high-resolution HLA genotyping to investigate patterns of TCR occurrence. The later analysis used no new phenotypic data to find candidate immune exposures, relying instead on TCR beta sequences and their occurrence across donors. An earlier analysis of some 600 of the donors applied high-throughput TCR beta sequencing to assess whether each TCR beta V gene segment acted as functional or pseudogenic. Donor age, sex, ethnicity and CMV serostatus were collected together with the repertoire data. In a later genetic analysis, genome-wide SNP genotypes for about three fifths of the roughly 670 donors were used, and that subset was treated as a discovery cohort. All discovery cohort repertoires had been generated using a single sequencing platform. Class I and class II HLA loci were covered by the typing at four-digit resolution. The number of donors typed differed by locus, with about 629-630 for A, B, C, DRB1 and DQB1, more than 500 for DQA1, over 600 for DPA1, and approximately 470 for DPB1. Because of strong linkage in the cohort, roughly five DR-DQ haplotypes were treated as single units for association and clustering. Among some 400 genotyped donors of the cohort, an average of approximately 240,000 unique TCR beta nucleotide sequences were sequenced per donor, approximately 20% of them non-productive.

A remark on this clone: The target of this receptor is not known. No qualities accompany the bases; no much larger clone lies one base away.

In total, roughly 670 healthy bone marrow donors made up the cohort. At the time of sampling, every cohort member was nominally healthy, though immune exposures that went unrecorded were likely present. The donor was CMV seropositive and was included in the group of 250 to 300 seropositive cohort members. A peripheral blood sample was collected from each donor, and TCR beta sequencing was performed on peripheral blood mononuclear cells. Genomic DNA extraction from the blood cell samples was performed with the Qiagen DNeasy Blood Extraction Kit. Findings and caveats that apply to the study as a whole: The sequencing pipeline was judged likely to have produced a cluster of highly shared sequence variants as a technical artifact. Across donors, most TCR sequences were observed very rarely, whereas some public TCRs were present in many individuals. This cohort had only TCR beta chains sequenced, and the lack of alpha or paired-chain data limited which features could be detected. Linkage disequilibrium might explain the correlated functional status among segregating V segments, but an unknown experimental factor could not be ruled out. The authors suggested that the approach could potentially be extended to other disease states and immunological phenotypes. The only immune exposure information available for the cohort was CMV serostatus. A later analysis reported that several top co-occurrence clusters appeared linked to parvovirus B19, influenza, CMV and Epstein-Barr virus. In an earlier analysis of several hundred of the donors, most TCR beta V segments were observed in productive rearrangements about 87% or about 30% of the time, broadly matching IMGT annotations. HLA typing was unavailable for some donors at each locus, so association tests used only the typed subset. At a false discovery rate of 0.05, a later analysis linked some 18,000 TCR beta sequences to specific HLA alleles. Compared with equally common non-associated chains, HLA-associated TCR beta chains in a later analysis were more clonally expanded and had lower generation probabilities. In vitro tests confirmed that a few of the cytomegalovirus-associated TCR beta chains recognize cytomegalovirus antigens. In both the original and validation cohorts, the classifier was reported to diagnose cytomegalovirus status with high specificity and sensitivity. A later genetic analysis associated a missense DCLRE1C variant with V-gene and J-gene trimming of TCR beta chains, and an independent cohort replicated the association. Roughly uniform sequencing depth across donors was assumed in presence/absence analyses, although this assumption may not hold. Approximately 18 rarely observed V segments, including chromosome 9 orphons, were excluded from the earlier analysis of just under 600 of the donors because counts were too low. The study gave a list of about 170 TCR beta chains associated with cytomegalovirus. According to a later analysis, most CMV-associated TCR beta chains appeared to be HLA-restricted, and the HLA associations seemed to be driven largely by CMV exposure. A further reported finding was that TCR beta sequences accurately predicted the HLA-A and HLA-B alleles for most subjects in the first cohort. Assigning TCR associations to individual alleles was difficult when HLA alleles, especially DR and DQ, strongly co-occurred. Compared with the 666-donor mean, donors in an Asian-associated ancestry cluster had fewer N-insertions in productive TCRs, according to a later genetic analysis. Some IMGT-functional V segments, including TRBV6-2 and TRBV6-3, could not be distinguished by the 87-base-pair reads and were therefore excluded. A later analysis found that TCR association rates varied across HLA loci, with DRB1 alleles showing the most associated TCRs and HLA-C alleles the fewest.

The germline V gene sets CDR1 to SGHTA and CDR2 to FQGNSA. Clipping removes 3 bases from V and 0 bases from J, with 5 as the unmatched junction base count. From the cysteine through the phenylalanine, the CDR3 covers 15 amino acids. This entry keeps only the CDR3 DNA: 45 bases, framed from base 1. Library preparation used the immunoSEQ multiplex PCR assay. For the multiplex PCR, a mixture combining 60 forward primers for TCR Vbeta segments and 13 reverse primers for TCR Jbeta segments was used. The CDR3 region of rearranged TCR beta genes was amplified from genomic DNA with a multiplex PCR assay. Amplified TCR beta libraries were sequenced as 87-base-pair reads on the Illumina HiSeq System. The authors' analysis ran thus. A later analysis tallied 75 million to 95 million unique TCR beta chains across the approximately 670 repertoires, and some 10 million of those chains were shared by two or more donors. Raw reads were error-corrected and collapsed into unique sequences by a nearest-neighbor algorithm in which closely related sequences were merged to remove PCR and sequencing errors. CDR3 sequences were aligned to IMGT reference sequences to assign V, D and J gene segments. For a sequence to be retained, a match of at least six nucleotides to both a V gene segment and a J gene segment was required. A rearrangement counted as productive if the CDR3 had no stop codons and remained in frame with V and J, and every other rearrangement counted as non-productive. Following IMGT convention, CDR3 was defined as the stretch from the second conserved V-encoded cysteine to the conserved J-encoded phenylalanine. The earlier analysis of about 610 of the donors excluded any sequence lacking an unambiguous match to a single V gene segment. An earlier analysis of a few hundred of the donors called V segments functional above 56.7% productive rearrangements and segregating when the between-donor standard deviation exceeded 5%. A statistical classification framework was built for diagnosing cytomegalovirus status from the catalog of TCR beta chain sequences. A later analysis assigned V and J genes by comparing TCR nucleotide sequences with IMGT/GENE-DB human TR gene sequences. The TCRdist pipeline was used in a later analysis to assign CDR3 sequences and most-parsimonious VDJ recombination scenarios. In a later analysis, each TCR beta chain was defined by its CDR3 amino acid sequence together with its V-gene family, and reads lacking a unique V-gene family were excluded. In a later analysis, approximately 640 highly shared, low-generation-probability nucleotide sequences were removed to address suspected cross-contamination and a sequencing artifact. In a later analysis, a clonal expansion index was calculated for each public chain from normalized within-repertoire ranks of inferred template counts. In a later analysis, generation probabilities were computed with a VDJ recombination model fitted to out-of-frame rearrangements, and the resulting probabilities were checked against IGoR. In a later analysis, hypergeometric tests were used to score TCR-TCR, TCR-HLA and TCR-CMV co-occurrence, with a repertoire-size bias correction applied to TCR pairs. A later analysis estimated false discovery rates by permuting HLA or CMV assignments 20 times. A later analysis grouped co-occurring TCRs with DBSCAN, adding TCRdist sequence similarity when clustering within HLA-allele-positive subsets. Repertoires with fewer than 30,000 or more than 120,000 public chains were left out of co-occurrence clustering, as were five repertoires with anomalous nucleotide sharing. Here the immuneACCESS table is served through TCRdb, limited to in-frame sequences with V and J called. Missing clones are a known gap in these copies; in checked studies unresolved V genes cover under half, and the rest lacks a known reason. V and J calls and clone size are those listed in that table; D and trimming were worked out from the DNA. The sample table holds 130,000 or so clones, of which around 72% were seen once. The top ten constitute approximately 4% of the sample.

This receptor was taken from a man aged 45 to 65 in good health and CMV-seropositive. The chain uses TRBV7-2 and TRBJ2-7, and 7 junctional nucleotides match TRBD2. Sample: PBMCs. The DNA sequence is as follows: TGTGCCAGCAGCTTGAGCGGGGCCCTCTCCTACGAGCAGTACTTC. Its amino acids are CASSLSGALSYEQYF.